This T cell receptor (beta chain) is drawn from a study of blood T cell repertoires in COVID-19. Study context: Donors in the United States, Italy and Spain gave samples during acute or convalescent COVID-19.

Two negative PCRs, clearance, or symptom resolution had been documented for recovered Cohort 3 donors. Sequencing was performed with immunoSEQ multiplex PCR; in TCRdb, only in-frame clones are kept and a portion is missing. Seen here are fewer than 500,000 clones, 75% to 90% observed once, and the top ten hold around 1.1%. The CDR3 runs 15 residues. V shed 6 bases and J 7 bases; nucleotides not matched to a gene: 7. CDR1 is SQVTM and CDR2 is ANQGSEA in the germline V gene. This receptor was identified in a man aged 25 to 40 who had recovered from COVID-19. Sequenced material: PBMCs or T cells enriched from blood (not recorded which). The chain couples TRBV29-1 to TRBJ2-2, with 14 bases matching TRBD2. CDR3 residues: CSVGTSGRSDGELFF. The CDR3 DNA reads TGCAGCGTGGGGACTAGCGGGAGATCGGACGGGGAGCTGTTTTTT.